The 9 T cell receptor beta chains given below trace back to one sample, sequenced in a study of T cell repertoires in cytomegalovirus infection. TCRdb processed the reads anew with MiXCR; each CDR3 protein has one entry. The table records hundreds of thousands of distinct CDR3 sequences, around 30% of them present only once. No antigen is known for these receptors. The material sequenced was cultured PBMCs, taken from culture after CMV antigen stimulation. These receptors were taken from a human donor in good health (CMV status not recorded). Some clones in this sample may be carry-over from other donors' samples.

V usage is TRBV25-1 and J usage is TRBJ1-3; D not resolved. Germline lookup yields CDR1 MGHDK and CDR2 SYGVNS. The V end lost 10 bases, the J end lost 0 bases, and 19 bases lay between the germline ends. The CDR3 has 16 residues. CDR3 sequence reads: CANLRPVYLSGNTIYF. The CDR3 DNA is TGTGCCAACCTGAGACCGGTCTACCTCTCTGGAAACACCATATATTTT.

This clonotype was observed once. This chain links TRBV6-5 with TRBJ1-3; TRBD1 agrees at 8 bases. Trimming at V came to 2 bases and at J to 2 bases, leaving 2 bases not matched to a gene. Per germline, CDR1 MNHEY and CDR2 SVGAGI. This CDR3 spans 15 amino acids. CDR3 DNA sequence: TGTGCCAGCAGTTACCAGGGGGCGCCTGGAAACACCATATATTTT. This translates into CASSYQGAPGNTIYF.

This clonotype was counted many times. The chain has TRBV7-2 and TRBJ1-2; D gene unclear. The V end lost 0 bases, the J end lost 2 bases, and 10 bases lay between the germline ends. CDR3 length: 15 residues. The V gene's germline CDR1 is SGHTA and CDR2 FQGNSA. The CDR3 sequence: CASSLAPGQNYGYTF. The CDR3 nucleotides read TGTGCCAGCAGCTTAGCGCCTGGGCAGAACTATGGCTACACCTTC. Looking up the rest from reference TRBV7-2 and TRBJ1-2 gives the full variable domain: GAGVSQSPSNKVTEKGKDVELRCDPISGHTALYWYRQSLGQGLEFLIYFQGNSAPDKSGLPSDRFSAERTGGSVSTLTIQRTQQEDSAVYLCASSLAPGQNYGYTFGSGTRLTVV.

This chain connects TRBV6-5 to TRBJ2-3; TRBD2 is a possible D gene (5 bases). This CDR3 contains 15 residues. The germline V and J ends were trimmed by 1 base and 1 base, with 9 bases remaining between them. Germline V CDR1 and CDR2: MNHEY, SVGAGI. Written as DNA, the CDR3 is TGTGCCAGCAGTTACTTGGGAGTCGGCACAGATACGCAGTATTTT. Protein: CASSYLGVGTDTQYF.

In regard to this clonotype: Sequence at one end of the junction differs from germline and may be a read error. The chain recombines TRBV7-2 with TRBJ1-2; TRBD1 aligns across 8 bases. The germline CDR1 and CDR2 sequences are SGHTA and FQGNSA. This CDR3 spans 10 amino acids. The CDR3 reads CASSPTGAFF. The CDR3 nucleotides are TGTGCCAGCAGCCCGACAGGGGCCTTTTTC.

In DNA form, the CDR3 reads TGTGCCAGCGCCGGACAGGGTCATAACTATGGCTACACCTTC. This sequence encodes CASAGQGHNYGYTF. The chain employs TRBV9 and TRBJ1-2, with 8 bases identical to TRBD1. The CDR3 consists of 14 residues. After removal of 7 bases from V and 1 base from J, the junction contained 6 bases not matched to a gene. Per germline, CDR1 SGDLS and CDR2 YYNGEE.

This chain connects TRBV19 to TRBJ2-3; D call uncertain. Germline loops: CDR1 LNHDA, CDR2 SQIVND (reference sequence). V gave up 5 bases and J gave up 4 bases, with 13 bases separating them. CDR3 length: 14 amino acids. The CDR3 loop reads CASSYALPPDTQYF. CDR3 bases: TGTGCCAGTAGTTACGCGCTCCCCCCAGATACGCAGTATTTT.

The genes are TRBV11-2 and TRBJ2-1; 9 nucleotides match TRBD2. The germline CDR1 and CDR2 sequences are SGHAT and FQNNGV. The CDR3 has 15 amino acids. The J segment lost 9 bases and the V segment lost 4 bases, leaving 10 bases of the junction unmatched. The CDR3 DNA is TGTGCCAGCAGCTCCTCCTTCGCGACTAGCGGTGAGCAGTTCTTC. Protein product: CASSSSFATSGEQFF.

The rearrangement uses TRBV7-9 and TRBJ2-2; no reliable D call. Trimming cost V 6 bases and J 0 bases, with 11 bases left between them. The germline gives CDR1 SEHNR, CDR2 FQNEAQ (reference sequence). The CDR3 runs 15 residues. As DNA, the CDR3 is TGTGCCAGCAGAATCGAGCTAGCGAACACCGGGGAGCTGTTTTTT. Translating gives CASRIELANTGELFF.